This T cell receptor (beta chain) emerged from a study of blood T cells in healthy people across ages. Across the study: Template switching retrieved approximately one barcoded beta molecule for each two T cells.

Study results and limitations: Naive T cell percentage by flow cytometry tracked strongly with beta diversity.

Donors gave about 10 milliliters of peripheral blood apiece. V was pared by 4 bases and J by 5 bases, with 5 bases of the junction left unmatched. This CDR3 contains 14 residues. Germline V gene sequence: CDR1 LGHDT, CDR2 YNNKEL (reference sequence). For the second PCR, which ran for roughly 6 to 12 cycles, a sample-barcoded 5' primer and a J-beta primer mix were used. MiXCR was run by TCRdb on the 5' RACE reads, yielding one entry per CDR3 protein. Seen here are roughly 800,000 distinct CDR3 sequences, roughly 60% observed once, and the top ten hold roughly 20%. Concerning this clonotype itself: Its antigen remains unknown.

Sequenced sample: blood. This TCR derives from a man aged 25 to 40 in good health. The chain employs TRBV3-1 and TRBJ2-3; TRBD2 agrees at 8 bases. In nucleotides, the CDR3 is TGTGCCAGCAGCCGACGGGGGGGCATAGATACGCAGTATTTT. Its translation: CASSRRGGIDTQYF.